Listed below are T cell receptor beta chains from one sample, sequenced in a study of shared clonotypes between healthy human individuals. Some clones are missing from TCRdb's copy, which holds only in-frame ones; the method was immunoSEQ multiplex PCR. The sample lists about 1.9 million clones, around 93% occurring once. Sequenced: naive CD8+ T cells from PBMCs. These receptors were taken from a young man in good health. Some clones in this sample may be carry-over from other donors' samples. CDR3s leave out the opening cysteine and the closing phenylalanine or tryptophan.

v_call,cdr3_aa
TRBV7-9,ASSPRTGGLETQY
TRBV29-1,SAIRTSGRTDTQY
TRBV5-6,ASSSAGYEQY
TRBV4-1,ASSQSRTSVETQY
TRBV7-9,ASSFPGTGNEKLF
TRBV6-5,ASSQWTD
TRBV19,ASSIAAWNTEAF
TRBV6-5,ASSLSDSYNEQF
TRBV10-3,AITAGGRTGELF
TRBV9,ASSVEGGELF
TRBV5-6,ASTRGGQSQPQH
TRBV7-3,ASSPSPGYPGSGANVLT
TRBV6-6,ASEGLAGNEQF
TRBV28,ASSILVGNEQF
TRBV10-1,ASSVLAGGTGELF
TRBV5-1,ASKNGAVVNTEAF
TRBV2,ASSEAAGFNEQF
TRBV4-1,ASSQLSSSGRGNEQF
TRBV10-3,AISAIGTANTGELF
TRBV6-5,ASRTKTGTEAF
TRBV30,AWKHRLTNEKLF
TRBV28,ASSPEGSGPEQY
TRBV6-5,ASSYGTGIYEQY
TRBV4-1,ASSLQTSGSGNEQF
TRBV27,ASSPSRGGDQPQH